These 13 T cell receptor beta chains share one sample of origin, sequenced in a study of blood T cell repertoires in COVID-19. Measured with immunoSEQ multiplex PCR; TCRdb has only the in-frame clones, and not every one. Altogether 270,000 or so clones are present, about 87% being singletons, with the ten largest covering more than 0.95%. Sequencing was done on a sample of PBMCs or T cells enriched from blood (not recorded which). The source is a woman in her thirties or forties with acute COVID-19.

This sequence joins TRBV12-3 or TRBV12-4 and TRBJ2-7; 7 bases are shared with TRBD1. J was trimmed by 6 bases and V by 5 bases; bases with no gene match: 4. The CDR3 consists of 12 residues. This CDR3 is CASSLQGPEQYF. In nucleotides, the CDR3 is TGTGCCAGCAGTCTACAGGGGCCCGAGCAGTACTTC.

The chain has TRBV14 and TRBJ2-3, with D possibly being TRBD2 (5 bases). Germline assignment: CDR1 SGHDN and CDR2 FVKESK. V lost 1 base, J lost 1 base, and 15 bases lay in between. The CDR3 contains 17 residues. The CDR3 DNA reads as TGTGCCAGCAGCCAAGTGATTAGCGATTATCGCACAGATACGCAGTATTTT. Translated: CASSQVISDYRTDTQYF.

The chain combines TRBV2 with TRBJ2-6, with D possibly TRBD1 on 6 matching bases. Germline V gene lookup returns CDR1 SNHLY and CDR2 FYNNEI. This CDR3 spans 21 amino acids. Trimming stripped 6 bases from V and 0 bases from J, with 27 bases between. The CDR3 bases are TGTGCCAGCAGGCTCAGTAGCGCCCCCTACCTGGACAGCTCTGGGGCCAACGTCCTGACTTTC. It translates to CASRLSSAPYLDSSGANVLTF.

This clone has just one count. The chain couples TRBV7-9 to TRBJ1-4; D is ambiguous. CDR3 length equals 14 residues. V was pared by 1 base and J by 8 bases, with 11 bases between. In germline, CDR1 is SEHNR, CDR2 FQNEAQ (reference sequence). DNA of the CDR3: TGTGCCAGCAGCTTAGGGTGGAGCGGGGAAAAACTGTTTTTT. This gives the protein CASSLGWSGEKLFF.

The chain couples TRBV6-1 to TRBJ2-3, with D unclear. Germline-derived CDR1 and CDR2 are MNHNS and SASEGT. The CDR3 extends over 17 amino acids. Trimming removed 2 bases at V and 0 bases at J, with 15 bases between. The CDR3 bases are TGTGCCAGCAGTGAAAGTGCATGGGCTGCTAGCACAGATACGCAGTATTTT. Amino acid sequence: CASSESAWAASTDTQYF.

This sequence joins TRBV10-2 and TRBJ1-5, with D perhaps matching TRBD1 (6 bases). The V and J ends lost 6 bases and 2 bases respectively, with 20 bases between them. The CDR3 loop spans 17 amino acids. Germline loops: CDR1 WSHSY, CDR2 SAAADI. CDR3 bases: TGCGCCAGCAGCCTCACCGGGGCGGGGGGCGGCAATCAGCCCCAGCATTTT. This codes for CASSLTGAGGGNQPQHF.

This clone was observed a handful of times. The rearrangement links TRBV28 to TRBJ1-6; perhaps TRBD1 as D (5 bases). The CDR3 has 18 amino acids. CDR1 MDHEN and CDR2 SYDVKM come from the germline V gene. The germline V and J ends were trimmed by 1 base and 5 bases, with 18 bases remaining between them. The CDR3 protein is CASSLLLGGDGHNSPLHF. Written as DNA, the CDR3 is TGTGCCAGCAGTTTATTATTAGGCGGGGACGGCCATAATTCACCCCTCCACTTT.

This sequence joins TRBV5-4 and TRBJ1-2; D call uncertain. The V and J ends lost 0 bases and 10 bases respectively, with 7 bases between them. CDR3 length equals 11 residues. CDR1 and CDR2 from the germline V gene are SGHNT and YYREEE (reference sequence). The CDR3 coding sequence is TGTGCCAGCAGCTTGGTCCAGGACTACACCTTC. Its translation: CASSLVQDYTF.

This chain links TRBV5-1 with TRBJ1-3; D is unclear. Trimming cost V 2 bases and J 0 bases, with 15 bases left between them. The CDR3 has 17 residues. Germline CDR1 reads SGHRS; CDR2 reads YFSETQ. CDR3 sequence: CASSFDPWEVSGNTIYF. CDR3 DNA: TGCGCCAGCAGCTTTGACCCCTGGGAGGTCTCTGGAAACACCATATATTTT.

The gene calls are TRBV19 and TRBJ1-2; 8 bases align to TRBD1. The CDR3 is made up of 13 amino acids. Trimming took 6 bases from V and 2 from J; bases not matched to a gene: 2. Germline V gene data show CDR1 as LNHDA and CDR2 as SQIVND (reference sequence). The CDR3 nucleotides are TGTGCCAGTAGCCGGGACAGGAACTATGGCTACACCTTC. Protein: CASSRDRNYGYTF.

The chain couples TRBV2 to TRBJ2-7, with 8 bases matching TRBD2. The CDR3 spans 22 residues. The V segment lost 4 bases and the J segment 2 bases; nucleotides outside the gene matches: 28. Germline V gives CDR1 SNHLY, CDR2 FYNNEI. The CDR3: CASSGEGTPLFSGTGRTYEQYV. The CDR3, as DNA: TGTGCCAGCAGTGGTGAGGGGACCCCGCTTTTTAGCGGGACGGGAAGAACCTACGAGCAGTACGTC.

The DNA of the CDR3 is TGTGCCAGCAGCCCGATAAAAGGACAGGGTGACTATGGCTACACCTTC. Translated, it gives CASSPIKGQGDYGYTF. This chain links TRBV3-1 (or the pseudogene TRBV3-2) with TRBJ1-2, with 8 bases identical to TRBD1. The V gene's germline CDR1 is LGHDT and CDR2 YNNKEL (reference sequence). V was pared by 4 bases and J by 3 bases, with 10 bases of the junction left unmatched. The CDR3 has 16 amino acids.

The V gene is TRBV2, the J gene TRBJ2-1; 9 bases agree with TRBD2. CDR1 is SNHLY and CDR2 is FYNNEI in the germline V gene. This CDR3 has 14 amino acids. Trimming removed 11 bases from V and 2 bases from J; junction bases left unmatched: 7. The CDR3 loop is CAWETSGTYNEQFF. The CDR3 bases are TGTGCCTGGGAGACTAGCGGAACCTACAATGAGCAGTTCTTC. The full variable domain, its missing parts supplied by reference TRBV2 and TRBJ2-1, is EPEVTQTPSHQVTQMGQEVILRCVPISNHLYFYWYRQILGQKVEFLVSFYNNEISEKSEIFDDQFSVERPDGSNFTLKIRSTKLEDSAMYFCAWETSGTYNEQFFGPGTRLTVL.